This TCR beta chain was recorded in a study of blood T cell repertoires in COVID-19. As for the study in general: Specimens from acute and convalescent COVID-19 originated in the United States, Italy and Spain. The cDNA or gDNA used as material had been derived from T cells, B-cell-depleted T cells, or PBMCs.

As processed by the authors: It was from reference gene primer amplification that nucleated cell counts were estimated. Sequenced by immunoSEQ multiplex PCR; TCRdb stores in-frame clones only, minus some. Clone size and V and J calls were adopted from that table, with D and trimming inferred from the DNA. The repertoire has roughly 92,000 clones, about nine tenths of them found once; the top ten carry about 5%. The sequenced sample was peripheral blood. The receptor was isolated from a woman of 80 years or more with acute or convalescent COVID-19.

In DNA form, the CDR3 reads TGTGCCAGCAGTTACTCGAAGGGGGCGCTGAGTCAGCCCCAGCATTTT. This codes for CASSYSKGALSQPQHF. The gene calls are TRBV6-5 and TRBJ1-5; 7 nucleotides align to TRBD1. Germline CDR1 is MNHEY and CDR2 is SVGAGI. Unmatched junction bases numbered 8, after V lost 0 bases and J lost 6 bases. CDR3 size: 16 residues.